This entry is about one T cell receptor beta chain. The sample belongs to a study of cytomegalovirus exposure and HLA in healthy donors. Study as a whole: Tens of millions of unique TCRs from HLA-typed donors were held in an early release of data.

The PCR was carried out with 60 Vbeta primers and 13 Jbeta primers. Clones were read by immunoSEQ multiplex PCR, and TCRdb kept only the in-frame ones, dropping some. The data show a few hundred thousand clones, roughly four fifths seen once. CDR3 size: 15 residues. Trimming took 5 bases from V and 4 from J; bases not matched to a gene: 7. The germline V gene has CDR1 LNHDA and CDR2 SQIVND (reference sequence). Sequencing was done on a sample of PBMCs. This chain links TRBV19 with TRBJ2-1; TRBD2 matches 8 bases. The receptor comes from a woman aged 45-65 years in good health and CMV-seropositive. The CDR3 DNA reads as TGTGCCAGTAGTCACCCGGGACTAGAGTACAATGAGCAGTTCTTC. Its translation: CASSHPGLEYNEQFF.